Each of the 23 T cell receptor beta chains below was sequenced from the same sample in a study of radiotherapy plus CTLA-4 blockade in lung cancer. Measured with immunoSEQ multiplex PCR; TCRdb has only the in-frame clones, and not every one. The sample lists 58,000 or so clones; less than 80% were seen once. The sample consisted of peripheral blood, taken from a patient treated with radiotherapy plus ipilimumab. These receptors were taken from a human donor with non-small cell lung cancer who had a complete response to radiotherapy plus ipilimumab.

The chain recombines TRBV18 with TRBJ1-1, with D uncertain. Germline-derived CDR1 and CDR2 are KGHSH and LQKENI. V gave up 3 bases and J gave up 4 bases, with 15 bases separating them. There are 15 residues in the CDR3. The CDR3 sequence: CASSPLRDAPTEAFF. CDR3 coding DNA: TGTGCCAGCTCACCCTTGAGAGATGCCCCCACTGAAGCTTTCTTT.

This chain joins TRBV7-7 and TRBJ2-7; TRBD1 might be the D (5 bases). CDR3 length: 15 amino acids. Germline assignment: CDR1 SSHAT and CDR2 FNYEAQ (reference sequence). The CDR3 region has the DNA TGTGCTAGCAGCTTCCGGCCCAGGGCCCCCTACGAGCAGTACGTC. This codes for CASSFRPRAPYEQYV.

This rearrangement joins TRBV5-5 to TRBJ1-5; no reliable D call. This CDR3 is built from 14 residues. Deletions cut 0 bases from V and 0 bases from J, with 4 bases between. The germline V gene encodes CDR1 SGHKS and CDR2 YYEKEE (reference sequence). DNA for the CDR3: TGTGCCAGCAGCTTGGTCATTAGCAATCAGCCCCAGCATTTT. This encodes CASSLVISNQPQHF.

This clone came up a few times. The chain links TRBV18 to TRBJ2-7, with 8 bases matching TRBD1. Per germline, CDR1 KGHSH and CDR2 LQKENI. The V segment lost 6 bases and the J segment 3 bases; nucleotides outside the gene matches: 10. This CDR3 region has 15 residues. This CDR3 is CASSIGTGGDYEQYF. In DNA, the CDR3 is TGTGCCAGCTCGATAGGGACAGGCGGCGACTACGAGCAGTACTTC.

This CDR3 reads CASSLGRGAVSGGYTF. CDR3 nucleotides: TGTGCCAGCAGCTTAGGCAGGGGTGCCGTTTCGGGTGGCTACACCTTC. The chain links TRBV11-2 to TRBJ1-2; weak D call: TRBD1 (6 bases). The V end was cut by 1 base, the J end by 7 bases, with 19 bases between. There are 16 residues in the CDR3. From germline, CDR1 is SGHAT and CDR2 FQNNGV.

This rearrangement joins TRBV10-2 to TRBJ1-3, with TRBD1 matching 10 bases. CDR1 and CDR2 from the germline V gene are WSHSY and SAAADI. Trimming cost V 0 bases and J 0 bases; bases outside gene matches: 2. This CDR3 region has 17 residues. The CDR3 DNA sequence: TGCGCCAGCAGTGAGTCGGGACAGGGGAGCTCTGGAAACACCATATATTTT. Its translation is CASSESGQGSSGNTIYF.

V usage is TRBV4-1 and J usage is TRBJ2-1, with 11 nucleotides matching TRBD2. V gave up 4 bases and J gave up 12 bases; unmatched junction bases: 11. Germline CDR1 and CDR2: MGHRA and YSYEKL. CDR3 length: 15 amino acids. This CDR3 reads CASSREGSGGAAQFF. In nucleotides, the CDR3 is TGCGCCAGCAGCCGAGAGGGTAGCGGGGGGGCGGCGCAGTTCTTC.

The V gene is TRBV30, the J gene TRBJ1-2; possibly TRBD1 for D (5 bases). The V end lost 1 base, the J end lost 8 bases, and 17 bases lay between the germline ends. The CDR3 totals 14 residues. CDR1 is GTSNPN and CDR2 is SVGIG in the germline V gene (reference sequence). This chain's CDR3 is CAWSGFSGEWGYTF. The CDR3 DNA is TGTGCCTGGAGTGGATTTTCGGGGGAGTGGGGCTACACCTTC.

V and J are TRBV7-6 and TRBJ2-1; D is perhaps TRBD1 (6 bases). The germline V gene has CDR1 SGHVS and CDR2 FNYEAQ. V dropped 5 bases and J dropped 9 bases, with 11 bases sitting between them. This CDR3 contains 12 residues. The CDR3 here is CASSGQSREQFF. For the CDR3, the DNA is TGTGCCAGCAGCGGACAGTCCCGTGAGCAGTTCTTC.

The chain joins TRBV6-4 to TRBJ2-2; 11 bases agree with TRBD1. The CDR3 runs to 16 residues. The V gene end was trimmed by 1 base and the J gene end by 7 bases; junction bases not matched to a gene: 5. Germline V gene data show CDR1 as MRHNA and CDR2 as SNTAGT. The CDR3 spells CASSDYGTGGVGELFF. CDR3 DNA: TGTGCCAGCAGTGACTACGGGACAGGGGGAGTCGGGGAGCTGTTTTTT.

The chain has TRBV11-2 and TRBJ1-1, with D perhaps TRBD1 (5 bases). Germline V gene sequence: CDR1 SGHAT, CDR2 FQNNGV. This CDR3 is built from 15 residues. Trimming removed 0 bases at V and 4 bases at J, with 12 bases between. For the CDR3, the DNA is TGTGCCAGCAGCTTAGATCAGGCGGGGGGCACTGAAGCTTTCTTT. Protein: CASSLDQAGGTEAFF.

This chain connects TRBV7-8 to TRBJ1-2; 9 bases line up with TRBD1. The CDR3 runs to 16 residues. V was pared by 5 bases and J by 5 bases, with 12 bases of the junction left unmatched. Germline CDR1 and CDR2: SGHVS and FQNEAQ. The CDR3 coding sequence is TGTGCCAGCAGCCCCTTGGGACAGGGAGTTAGGTATGGCTACACCTTC. Its protein product is CASSPLGQGVRYGYTF.

The gene calls are TRBV30 and TRBJ1-2; a weak D match, TRBD1 (5 bases). Trimming took off 6 bases at V and 7 bases at J, with 9 bases between the two ends. The CDR3 covers 10 residues. Germline CDR1 reads GTSNPN; CDR2 reads SVGIG (reference sequence). The CDR3: CACGAIGYTF. The CDR3 nucleotides are TGTGCCTGTGGGGCGATTGGCTACACCTTC.

The chain carries TRBV29-1 and TRBJ2-3; 10 bases fit TRBD2. The germline gives CDR1 SQVTM, CDR2 ANQGSEA. The V and J ends lost 1 base and 2 bases, in that order; junction bases with no gene match: 3. There are 15 residues in the CDR3. The CDR3 DNA follows: TGCAGCGTTGAAGGAGCGGGAGGGATCACAGATACGCAGTATTTT. This encodes CSVEGAGGITDTQYF.

V and J are TRBV9 and TRBJ2-7, with D possibly being TRBD1 (6 bases). The germline V and J ends were trimmed by 3 bases and 6 bases, with 16 bases remaining between them. Germline CDR1 is SGDLS and CDR2 is YYNGEE. The CDR3 covers 14 residues. The CDR3 nucleotides read TGTGCCAGCAGCGAGACCCCGGACAGCCTCGAGCAGTACTTC. It encodes CASSETPDSLEQYF.

This sequence joins TRBV11-3 and TRBJ2-7; 7 nucleotides match TRBD2. Losses at the gene ends were 0 bases for V and 2 bases for J; bases not matched to a gene: 13. This CDR3 contains 18 residues. Germline V gene lookup returns CDR1 SGHNT and CDR2 YENEEA. CDR3 protein: CASSLEERGGPGTYEQYV. CDR3 nucleotide sequence: TGTGCCAGCAGCTTAGAGGAACGCGGGGGACCCGGGACCTACGAGCAGTACGTC.

The chain joins TRBV2 to TRBJ1-1; D unclear. Between the trimmed V and J ends, which lost 10 bases and 0 bases, there was a span of 15 bases. The CDR3 is 14 amino acids. The germline V gene encodes CDR1 SNHLY and CDR2 FYNNEI. CDR3 coding DNA: TGTGCCACTCTGGCGGAGTCGATGAACACTGAAGCTTTCTTT. It translates to CATLAESMNTEAFF.

This chain connects TRBV30 to TRBJ2-2; no clear D gene. The CDR3 runs to 14 residues. Trimming shortened V by 1 base and J by 1 base, and 7 bases separated the two germline ends. The germline V gene has CDR1 GTSNPN and CDR2 SVGIG (reference sequence). In DNA, the CDR3 is TGTGCCTGGAGTGCCCGAGGGAACACCGGGGAGCTGTTTTTT. This encodes CAWSARGNTGELFF. The full variable domain, in which reference TRBV30 and TRBJ2-2 provide the parts outside the CDR3, is SQTIHQWPATLVQPVGSPLSLECTVEGTSNPNLYWYRQAAGRGLQLLFYSVGIGQISSEVPQNLSASRPQDRQFILSSKKLLLSDSGFYLCAWSARGNTGELFFGEGSRLTVL.

This clone was observed a handful of times. The chain combines TRBV6-1 with TRBJ2-7, with D possibly matching TRBD1 (5 bases). Per the germline V gene, CDR1 is MNHNS and CDR2 is SASEGT. Trimming pared 10 bases from V and 0 bases from J, leaving 16 bases between. The CDR3 covers 14 residues. CDR3 sequence: CATKSGSGSYEQYF. The CDR3 nucleotides are TGTGCCACTAAGTCAGGGTCAGGCTCCTACGAGCAGTACTTC.

This chain joins TRBV19 and TRBJ2-6, with D perhaps matching TRBD2 (5 bases). Germline values: CDR1 LNHDA, CDR2 SQIVND (reference sequence). The germline V and J ends were trimmed by 3 bases and 0 bases, with 6 bases remaining between them. This CDR3 has 15 residues. The CDR3 DNA reads TGTGCCAGTAGTATCGGGATCTCTGGGGCCAACGTCCTGACTTTC. Protein sequence: CASSIGISGANVLTF. Complete variable domain (other parts from reference TRBV19 and TRBJ2-6): DGGITQSPKYLFRKEGQNVTLSCEQNLNHDAMYWYRQDPGQGLRLIYYSQIVNDFQKGDIAEGYSVSREKKESFPLTVTSAQKNPTAFYLCASSIGISGANVLTFGAGSRLTVL.

The genes are TRBV7-2 and TRBJ1-2; 9 bases are a match to TRBD1. J gave up 5 bases and V 0 bases, and 10 bases lay outside the gene matches. The CDR3 sequence is 17 residues long. Germline V lookup: CDR1 SGHTA, CDR2 FQGNSA. The CDR3 here is CASSLAFLGQGWYGYTF. Written as DNA, the CDR3 is TGTGCCAGCAGCTTAGCCTTCCTTGGACAGGGGTGGTATGGCTACACCTTC. The full variable domain, its missing parts supplied by reference TRBV7-2 and TRBJ1-2, is GAGVSQSPSNKVTEKGKDVELRCDPISGHTALYWYRQSLGQGLEFLIYFQGNSAPDKSGLPSDRFSAERTGGSVSTLTIQRTQQEDSAVYLCASSLAFLGQGWYGYTFGSGTRLTVV.

The gene calls are TRBV5-6 and TRBJ2-5, with 7 bases that match TRBD1. The DNA matches TRBJ2-7 better at its end, which makes the J call doubtful. Germline CDR1 reads SGHDT; CDR2 reads YYEEEE. The CDR3 sequence is 14 residues long. As DNA, the CDR3 is TGTGCCAGCAGCCCTCGGACAGGCTCCTACGAGCAGTACTTC. Translated: CASSPRTGSYEQYF.

V usage is TRBV19 and J usage is TRBJ2-7; 9 bases are a match to TRBD1. The CDR3 consists of 14 residues. V dropped 4 bases and J dropped 4; count of bases not matched to a gene: 5. Germline-derived CDR1 and CDR2 are LNHDA and SQIVND (reference sequence). CDR3 residues: CASSTGTGKYEQYF. For the CDR3, the DNA is TGTGCCAGTAGTACCGGGACAGGGAAATACGAGCAGTACTTC.